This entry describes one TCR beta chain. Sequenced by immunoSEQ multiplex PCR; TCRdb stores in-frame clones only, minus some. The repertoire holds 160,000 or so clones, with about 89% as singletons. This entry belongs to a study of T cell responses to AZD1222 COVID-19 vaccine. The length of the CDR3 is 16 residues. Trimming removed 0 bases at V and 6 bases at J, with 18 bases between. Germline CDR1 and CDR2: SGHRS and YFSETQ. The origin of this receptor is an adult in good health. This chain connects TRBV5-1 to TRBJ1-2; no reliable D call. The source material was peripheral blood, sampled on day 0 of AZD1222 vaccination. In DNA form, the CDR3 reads TGCGCCAGCAGCTTGGTCAGCACATCTCGAGACCATGGCTACACCTTC. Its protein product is CASSLVSTSRDHGYTF.